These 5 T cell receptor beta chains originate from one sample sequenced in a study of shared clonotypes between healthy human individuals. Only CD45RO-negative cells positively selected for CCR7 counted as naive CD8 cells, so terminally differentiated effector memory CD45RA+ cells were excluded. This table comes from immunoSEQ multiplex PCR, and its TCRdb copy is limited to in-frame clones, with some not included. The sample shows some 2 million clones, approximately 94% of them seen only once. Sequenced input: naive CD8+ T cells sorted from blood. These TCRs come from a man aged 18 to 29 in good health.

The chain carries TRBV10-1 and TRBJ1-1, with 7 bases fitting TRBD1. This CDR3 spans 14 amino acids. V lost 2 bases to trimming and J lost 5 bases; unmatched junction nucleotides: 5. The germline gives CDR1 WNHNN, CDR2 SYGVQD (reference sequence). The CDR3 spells CASSETGDVTEAFF. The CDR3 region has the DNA TGCGCCAGCAGTGAGACAGGGGACGTTACTGAAGCTTTCTTT.

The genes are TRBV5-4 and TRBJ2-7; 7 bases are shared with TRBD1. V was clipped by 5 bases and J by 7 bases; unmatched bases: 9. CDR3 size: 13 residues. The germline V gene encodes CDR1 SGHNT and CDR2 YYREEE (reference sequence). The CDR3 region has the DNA TGTGCCAGCAGATCGGGACAGTCCTTGGAGCAGTACTTC. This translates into CASRSGQSLEQYF.

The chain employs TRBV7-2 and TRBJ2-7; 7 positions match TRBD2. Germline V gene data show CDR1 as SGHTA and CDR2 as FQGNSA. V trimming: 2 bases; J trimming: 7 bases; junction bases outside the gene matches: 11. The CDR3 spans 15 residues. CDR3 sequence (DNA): TGTGCCAGCAGCTTACTCAGACTAGCCCCGGGAGAGCAGTACTTC. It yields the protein CASSLLRLAPGEQYF.

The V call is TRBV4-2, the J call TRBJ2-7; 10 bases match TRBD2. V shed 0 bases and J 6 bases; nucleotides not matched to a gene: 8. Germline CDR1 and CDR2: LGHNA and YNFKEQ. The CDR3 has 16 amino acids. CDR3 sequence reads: CASSQEASGGVPEQYF. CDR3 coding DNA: TGTGCCAGCAGCCAAGAAGCTAGCGGGGGTGTTCCCGAGCAGTACTTC.

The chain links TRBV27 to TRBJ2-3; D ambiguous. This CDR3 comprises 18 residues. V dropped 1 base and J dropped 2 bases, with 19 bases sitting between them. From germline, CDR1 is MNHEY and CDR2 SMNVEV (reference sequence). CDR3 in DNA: TGTGCCAGCAGTTTATACCCCTATACCGACACGACCACAGATACGCAGTATTTT. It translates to CASSLYPYTDTTTDTQYF.